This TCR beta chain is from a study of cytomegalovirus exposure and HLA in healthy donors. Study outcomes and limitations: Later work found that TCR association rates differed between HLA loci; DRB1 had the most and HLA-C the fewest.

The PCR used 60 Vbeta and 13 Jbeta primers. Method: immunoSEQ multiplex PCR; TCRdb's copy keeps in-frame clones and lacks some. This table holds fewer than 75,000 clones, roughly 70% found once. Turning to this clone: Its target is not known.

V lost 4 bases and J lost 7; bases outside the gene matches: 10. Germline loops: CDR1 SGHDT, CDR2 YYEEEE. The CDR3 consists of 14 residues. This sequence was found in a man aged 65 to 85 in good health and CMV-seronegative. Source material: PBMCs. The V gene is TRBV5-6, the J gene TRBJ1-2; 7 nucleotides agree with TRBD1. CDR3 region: CASSPTGVSGGYTF. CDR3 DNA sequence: TGTGCCAGCAGCCCTACAGGGGTTTCGGGTGGCTACACCTTC. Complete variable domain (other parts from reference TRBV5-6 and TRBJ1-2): DAGVTQSPTHLIKTRGQQVTLRCSPKSGHDTVSWYQQALGQGPQFIFQYYEEEERQRGNFPDRFSGHQFPNYSSELNVNALLLGDSALYLCASSPTGVSGGYTFGSGTRLTVV.